These 10 T cell receptor beta chains came from one sample sequenced in a study of blood T cell repertoires in COVID-19. Sequencing used immunoSEQ multiplex PCR; TCRdb keeps in-frame clones, though not all of them. The sample carries tens of thousands of clones, roughly 85% recorded once. The sample was peripheral blood. These receptors all come from a woman in her 70s in a cohort sampled during active COVID-19.

This clone was found a few times. The chain uses TRBV5-4 and TRBJ2-5; 8 bases map to TRBD1. Germline loops: CDR1 SGHNT, CDR2 YYREEE (reference sequence). After removal of 0 bases from V and 4 bases from J, the junction contained 5 bases not matched to a gene. There are 15 residues in the CDR3. The CDR3 sequence is CASSLGAGGVETQYF. CDR3 DNA sequence: TGTGCCAGCAGCTTGGGTGCAGGGGGCGTAGAGACCCAGTACTTC.

This clone was seen a single time. The V and J genes are TRBV30 and TRBJ2-3, with D possibly being TRBD2 (5 bases). The CDR3 contains 13 residues. V lost 0 bases, J lost 4 bases, and 8 bases lay in between. CDR1 and CDR2 from the germline V gene are GTSNPN and SVGIG (reference sequence). CDR3 DNA sequence: TGTGCCTGGAGTGTACTAGGTCCAGATACGCAGTATTTT. Translation gives CAWSVLGPDTQYF.

The rearrangement links TRBV5-1 to TRBJ2-1, with 8 bases identical to TRBD2. Trimming removed 2 bases from V and 2 bases from J; junction bases left unmatched: 3. The CDR3 spans 15 residues. The germline V gene encodes CDR1 SGHRS and CDR2 YFSETQ. The CDR3 region is CASSLLAEPYNEQFF. The DNA for the CDR3 is TGCGCCAGCAGCTTACTAGCGGAACCCTACAATGAGCAGTTCTTC.

This rearrangement joins TRBV12-3 or TRBV12-4 to TRBJ2-3, with no clear D. The ends were cut back, 3 bases at V and 1 base at J, with 5 bases in the middle. The CDR3 runs 13 residues. CDR3 sequence reads: CASSFSGTDTQYF. DNA of the CDR3: TGTGCCAGCAGTTTCAGCGGCACAGATACGCAGTATTTT.

The chain carries TRBV10-2 and TRBJ1-6; D is ambiguous. This CDR3 is built from 15 residues. Trimming shortened V by 2 bases and J by 1 base, and 6 bases separated the two germline ends. Germline-derived CDR1 and CDR2 are WSHSY and SAAADI. The CDR3 loop is CASSEEDSYNSPLHF. As DNA, the CDR3 is TGCGCCAGCAGTGAGGAGGATTCCTATAATTCACCCCTCCACTTT.

The chain recombines TRBV19 with TRBJ1-1; D is unresolved. The CDR3 runs 14 residues. CDR1 is LNHDA, CDR2 SQIVND, per germline (reference sequence). V gave up 1 base and J gave up 4 bases, with 10 bases separating them. CDR3 sequence reads: CASSIVRAGTEAFF. In nucleotides, the CDR3 is TGTGCCAGTAGTATAGTCAGAGCGGGCACTGAAGCTTTCTTT.

The chain couples TRBV7-9 to TRBJ1-2; 10 bases map to TRBD1. CDR1 is SEHNR and CDR2 is FQNEAQ in the germline V gene (reference sequence). The length of the CDR3 is 15 residues. V lost 5 bases, J lost 4 bases, and 7 bases stayed unmatched. CDR3 protein: CASSPPGTGVYGYTF. CDR3 nucleotides: TGTGCCAGCAGCCCCCCCGGGACAGGGGTCTATGGCTACACCTTC.

This chain connects TRBV30 to TRBJ2-5, with TRBD2 matching 10 bases. Germline loops: CDR1 GTSNPN, CDR2 SVGIG (reference sequence). Losses at the gene ends were 7 bases for V and 4 bases for J; bases not matched to a gene: 6. The CDR3 is 13 residues long. CDR3 coding DNA: TGTGCCTTGGATCAGCGGGAGGGAGAGACCCAGTACTTC. Translating gives CALDQREGETQYF.

This sequence joins TRBV7-6 and TRBJ2-1, with 9 bases identical to TRBD2. The J segment lost 7 bases and the V segment lost 2 bases, leaving 6 bases of the junction unmatched. This CDR3 region has 15 residues. Per germline, CDR1 SGHVS and CDR2 FNYEAQ. Here the CDR3 reads CASSLQAGGQNEQFF. CDR3 in DNA: TGTGCCAGCAGCTTACAGGCGGGAGGGCAGAATGAGCAGTTCTTC.

Within the sample, this clone is medium-sized (0.01 to 0.1%). This chain links TRBV28 with TRBJ2-2; D gene unclear. CDR1 and CDR2 from the germline V gene are MDHEN and SYDVKM. This CDR3 is 14 amino acids long. The V end was cut by 1 base, the J end by 1 base, with 4 bases between. CDR3 in DNA: TGTGCCAGCAGTTTATATAAGAACACCGGGGAGCTGTTTTTT. It translates to CASSLYKNTGELFF.